This TCR beta chain was sequenced during a study of regulatory T cells in long-lasting Graves disease. Turning to the study itself: The criterion for persistent Graves' disease was over 5 years of antithyroid drugs with positive TSH receptor antibodies. General study results and limits: When disease was persistent, TRBV28, TRBJ1-2 and TRBJ2-5 were the favored segments.

Germline lookup yields CDR1 MNHNS and CDR2 SASEGT. This CDR3 has 15 residues. J gave up 2 bases and V 4 bases, and 7 bases lay outside the gene matches. Regarding time point: persistent/refractory GD, antithyroid drugs over 5 years with positive TRAb. The TCR library was made from RNA that had been extracted from PBMCs in TRIzol. This clonotype was seen ten or more times. Its antigen is currently unknown. Relying on iRepertoire HTBI primers and Arm-PCR of CDR3 regions, the team built TCR beta libraries. In TCRdb, the multiplex PCR reads were re-called with MiXCR into one record per CDR3 protein. The table lists some 440,000 distinct CDR3 sequences, 20% of them singletons, with over 7.5% in the top ten.

The rearrangement links TRBV6-1 to TRBJ2-7; 8 positions agree with TRBD2. The starting material was peripheral blood mononuclear cells (PBMCs), obtained when the disease was refractory, from a patient treated with antithyroid drugs. This receptor was obtained from a female donor with Graves disease. CDR3 amino acids: CASSVNLAGTYEQYF. The CDR3 DNA is TGTGCCAGCAGTGTTAATTTAGCGGGGACCTACGAGCAGTACTTC.